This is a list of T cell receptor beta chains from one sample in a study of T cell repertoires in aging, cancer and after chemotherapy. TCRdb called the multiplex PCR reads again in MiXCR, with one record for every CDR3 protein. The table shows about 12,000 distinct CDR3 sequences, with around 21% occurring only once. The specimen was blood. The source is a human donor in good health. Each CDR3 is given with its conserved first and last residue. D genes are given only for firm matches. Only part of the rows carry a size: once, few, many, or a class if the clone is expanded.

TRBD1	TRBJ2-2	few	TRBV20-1	CSARVGQGTGELFF	TGCAGTGCTAGAGTGGGACAGGGGACCGGGGAGCTGTTTTTT
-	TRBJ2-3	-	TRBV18	CASEGGTDTQYF	TGTGCCAGCGAGGGAGGCACAGATACGCAGTATTTT
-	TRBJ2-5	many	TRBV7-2	CASSLPRLAGKGAQYF	TGTGCCAGCAGCTTACCCCGGCTAGCTGGGAAGGGGGCCCAGTACTTC
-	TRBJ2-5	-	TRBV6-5	CASSGGNYQETQYF	TGTGCCAGCAGTGGGGGAAACTACCAAGAGACCCAGTACTTC
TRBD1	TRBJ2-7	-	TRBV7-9	CASSLGGTGVYEQYF	TGCGCCAGCAGCCTAGGGGGGACAGGGGTCTACGAGCAGTACTTC
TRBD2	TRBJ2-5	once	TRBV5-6	CASSLKVAGGLQETQYF	TGTGCCAGCAGCTTGAAAGTAGCGGGGGGCCTCCAAGAGACCCAGTACTTC
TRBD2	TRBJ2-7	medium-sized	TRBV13	CASSLGPSGYEQYF	TGTGCCAGCAGCTTAGGCCCTAGCGGGTACGAGCAGTACTTC
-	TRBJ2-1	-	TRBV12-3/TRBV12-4	CASSPVANEQFF	TGTGCCAGCAGCCCGGTCGCTAATGAGCAGTTCTTC
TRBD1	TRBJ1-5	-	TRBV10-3	CAISDARGGAGQPQHF	TGTGCCATCAGTGATGCACGAGGGGGCGCGGGTCAGCCCCAGCATTTT
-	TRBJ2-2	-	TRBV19	CLRGSNTGELFF	TGTCTCCGGGGCAGTAACACCGGGGAGCTGTTTTTT
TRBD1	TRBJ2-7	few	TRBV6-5	CASSAGTGSYEQYF	TGTGCCAGCAGTGCCGGGACAGGGTCCTACGAGCAGTACTTC
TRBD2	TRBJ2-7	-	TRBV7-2	CASRGGGSSYEQYF	TGTGCCAGCAGGGGGGGGGGAAGCTCCTACGAGCAGTACTTC
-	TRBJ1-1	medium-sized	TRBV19	CASNLAGVFTEAFF	TGTGCCAGTAATCTTGCAGGGGTATTCACTGAAGCTTTCTTT
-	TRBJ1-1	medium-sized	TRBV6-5	CASRPPGADTEAFF	TGTGCCAGCAGACCACCCGGGGCGGACACTGAAGCTTTCTTT
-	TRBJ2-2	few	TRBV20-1	CSARDRGETNTGELFF	TGCAGTGCTAGAGACCGGGGAGAGACGAACACCGGGGAGCTGTTTTTT
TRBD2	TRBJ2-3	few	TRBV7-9	CASSPAGVSTDTQYF	TGTGCCAGCAGTCCAGCGGGGGTCTCCACAGATACGCAGTATTTT
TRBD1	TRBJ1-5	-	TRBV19	CASSQGAGLNQPQHF	TGTGCCAGTAGTCAGGGGGCAGGGCTGAATCAGCCCCAGCATTTT
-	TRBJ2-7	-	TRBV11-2	CASSFGGPAYEQYF	TGTGCCAGCAGCTTCGGGGGGCCTGCCTACGAGCAGTACTTC
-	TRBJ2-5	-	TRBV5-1	CASSLGGSQETQYF	TGCGCCAGCAGCTTAGGCGGTTCCCAAGAGACCCAGTACTTC
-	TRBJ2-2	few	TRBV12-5	CASGRGIGELFF	TGTGCTAGTGGTCGGGGTATCGGGGAGCTGTTTTTT
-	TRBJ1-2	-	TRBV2	CASSQQGSFYGYTF	TGTGCCAGCAGTCAACAGGGTAGTTTCTATGGCTACACCTTC
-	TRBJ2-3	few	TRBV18	CASSLRDASTDTQYF	TGTGCCAGCTCACTCCGGGACGCCTCCACAGATACGCAGTATTTT
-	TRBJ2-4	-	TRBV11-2	CASSKTEGKNIQYF	TGTGCCAGCAGCAAAACAGAGGGCAAAAACATTCAGTACTTC
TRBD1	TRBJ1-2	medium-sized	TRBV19	CASRRRDRDGYTF	TGTGCCAGTAGGAGGAGGGACAGAGACGGCTACACCTTC
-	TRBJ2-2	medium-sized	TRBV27	CASKATLNTGELFF	TGTGCCAGCAAGGCGACACTGAACACCGGGGAGCTGTTTTTT
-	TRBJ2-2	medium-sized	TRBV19	CASSIGATNTGELFF	TGTGCCAGTAGTATTGGGGCAACGAACACCGGGGAGCTGTTTTTT
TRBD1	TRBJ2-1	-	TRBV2	CASRDAGTGGDEQFF	TGTGCCAGCAGGGATGCCGGGACAGGGGGCGATGAGCAGTTCTTC
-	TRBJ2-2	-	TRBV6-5	CASTVAPNTGELFF	TGTGCCAGCACAGTGGCACCGAACACCGGGGAGCTGTTTTTT
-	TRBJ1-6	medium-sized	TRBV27	CASSPMGGGGRSF	TGTGCCAGCAGCCCCATGGGGGGCGGTGGTAGAAGCTTT
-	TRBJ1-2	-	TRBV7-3	CASSPDRGRDGHTF	TGTGCCAGCAGCCCAGACAGAGGTCGGGATGGCCACACCTTC
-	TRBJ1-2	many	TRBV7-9	CASSSKLGAMGNYGYTF	TGTGCCAGCAGCTCCAAACTAGGGGCTATGGGGAACTATGGCTACACCTTC
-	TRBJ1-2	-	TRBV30	CAWSAGRYGYTF	TGTGCCTGGAGTGCAGGGAGGTATGGCTACACCTTC
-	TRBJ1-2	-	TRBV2	CASSRGTSRYTF	TGTGCCAGCAGTCGGGGGACCTCTCGCTACACCTTC
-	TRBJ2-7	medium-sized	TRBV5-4	CAGSNGEQAYEQYF	TGTGCCGGGTCTAACGGGGAGCAGGCCTACGAGCAGTACTTC
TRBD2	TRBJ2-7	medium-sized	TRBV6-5	CASSRGVRQEEKQYF	TGTGCCAGCAGTCGGGGGGTCAGACAAGAGGAAAAGCAGTACTTC
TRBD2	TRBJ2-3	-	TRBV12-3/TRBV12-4	CASSLPLASTATQYF	TGTGCCAGCAGTTTACCACTAGCGTCCACCGCTACGCAGTATTTT
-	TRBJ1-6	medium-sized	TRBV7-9	CASSEVGGNSPLHF	TGTGCCAGCAGCGAGGTGGGCGGTAATTCACCCCTCCACTTT
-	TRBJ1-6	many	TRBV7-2	CASSFSGPNNSPLHF	TGTGCCAGCAGCTTTAGCGGCCCGAATAATTCACCCCTCCACTTT
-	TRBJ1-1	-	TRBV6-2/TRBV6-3	CASRRGNTEAFF	TGTGCCAGCAGAAGGGGGAACACTGAAGCTTTCTTT
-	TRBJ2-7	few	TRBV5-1	CASSLVLGEPYEQYF	TGCGCCAGCAGCTTGGTACTGGGGGAACCCTACGAGCAGTACTTC
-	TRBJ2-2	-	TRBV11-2	CASSLTGIGAGELFF	TGTGCCAGCAGCTTAACGGGGATTGGGGCCGGGGAGCTGTTTTTT
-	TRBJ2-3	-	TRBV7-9	CASSSLDRPGDTQYF	TGTGCCAGCAGTAGTTTGGACCGACCTGGAGATACGCAGTATTTT
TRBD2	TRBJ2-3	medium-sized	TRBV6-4	CASSASGGTDTQYF	TGTGCCAGCAGTGCTAGCGGGGGCACAGATACGCAGTATTTT
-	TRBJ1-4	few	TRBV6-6	CASSYRGQADEKLFF	TGTGCCAGCAGTTACCGGGGGCAGGCGGATGAAAAACTGTTTTTT
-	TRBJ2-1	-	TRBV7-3	CASSSAGLGGGVVSNEQFF	TGTGCCAGCAGCTCCGCGGGACTTGGTGGTGGGGTAGTAAGCAATGAGCAGTTCTTC
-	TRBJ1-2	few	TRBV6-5	CASSYREAPTVYGYTF	TGTGCCAGCAGTTATAGGGAAGCGCCGACAGTCTATGGCTACACCTTC
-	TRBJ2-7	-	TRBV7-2	CASSHVGSSYEQYF	TGCGCCAGCAGCCACGTCGGGAGCTCCTACGAGCAGTACTTC
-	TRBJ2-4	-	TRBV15	CATSIPGTAKNIQYF	TGTGCCACCAGCATCCCCGGGACAGCCAAAAACATTCAGTACTTC
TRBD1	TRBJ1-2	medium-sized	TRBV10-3	CASGQEGGGYTF	TGTGCCTCCGGACAGGAGGGCGGTGGCTACACCTTC
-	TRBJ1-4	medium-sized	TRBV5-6	CASSPVHGVGEKLFF	TGTGCCAGCAGCCCAGTCCATGGAGTCGGTGAAAAACTGTTTTTT
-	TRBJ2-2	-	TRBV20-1	CSAPADTGELFF	TGCAGTGCCCCGGCGGACACCGGGGAGCTGTTTTTT
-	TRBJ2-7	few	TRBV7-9	CASSPKSGGGEQYF	TGTGCTAGCAGCCCCAAGTCCGGGGGCGGCGAGCAGTACTTC
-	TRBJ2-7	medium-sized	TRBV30	CAWSHGSYEQYF	TGTGCCTGGAGCCACGGATCCTACGAGCAGTACTTC
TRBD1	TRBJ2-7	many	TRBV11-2	CASSLDPGQAYEQYF	TGTGCCAGCAGCTTAGACCCGGGACAGGCCTACGAGCAGTACTTC
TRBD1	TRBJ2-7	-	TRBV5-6	CASSPGQGHPPYEQYF	TGTGCCAGCAGCCCAGGACAGGGGCACCCCCCCTACGAGCAGTACTTC
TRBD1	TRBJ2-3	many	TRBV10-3	CAIGGTGPTDTQYF	TGTGCCATCGGAGGGACAGGGCCCACAGATACGCAGTATTTT
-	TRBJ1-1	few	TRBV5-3	CARSVPRGQQMEAFF	TGTGCCAGAAGCGTCCCCCGGGGCCAGCAAATGGAAGCTTTCTTT
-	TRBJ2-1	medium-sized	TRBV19	CASSGTSHNEQFF	TGTGCCAGTAGCGGGACTTCCCACAATGAGCAGTTCTTC
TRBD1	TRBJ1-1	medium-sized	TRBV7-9	CASSLRQGINTEAFF	TGTGCCAGCAGCTTAAGACAGGGGATCAACACTGAAGCTTTCTTT